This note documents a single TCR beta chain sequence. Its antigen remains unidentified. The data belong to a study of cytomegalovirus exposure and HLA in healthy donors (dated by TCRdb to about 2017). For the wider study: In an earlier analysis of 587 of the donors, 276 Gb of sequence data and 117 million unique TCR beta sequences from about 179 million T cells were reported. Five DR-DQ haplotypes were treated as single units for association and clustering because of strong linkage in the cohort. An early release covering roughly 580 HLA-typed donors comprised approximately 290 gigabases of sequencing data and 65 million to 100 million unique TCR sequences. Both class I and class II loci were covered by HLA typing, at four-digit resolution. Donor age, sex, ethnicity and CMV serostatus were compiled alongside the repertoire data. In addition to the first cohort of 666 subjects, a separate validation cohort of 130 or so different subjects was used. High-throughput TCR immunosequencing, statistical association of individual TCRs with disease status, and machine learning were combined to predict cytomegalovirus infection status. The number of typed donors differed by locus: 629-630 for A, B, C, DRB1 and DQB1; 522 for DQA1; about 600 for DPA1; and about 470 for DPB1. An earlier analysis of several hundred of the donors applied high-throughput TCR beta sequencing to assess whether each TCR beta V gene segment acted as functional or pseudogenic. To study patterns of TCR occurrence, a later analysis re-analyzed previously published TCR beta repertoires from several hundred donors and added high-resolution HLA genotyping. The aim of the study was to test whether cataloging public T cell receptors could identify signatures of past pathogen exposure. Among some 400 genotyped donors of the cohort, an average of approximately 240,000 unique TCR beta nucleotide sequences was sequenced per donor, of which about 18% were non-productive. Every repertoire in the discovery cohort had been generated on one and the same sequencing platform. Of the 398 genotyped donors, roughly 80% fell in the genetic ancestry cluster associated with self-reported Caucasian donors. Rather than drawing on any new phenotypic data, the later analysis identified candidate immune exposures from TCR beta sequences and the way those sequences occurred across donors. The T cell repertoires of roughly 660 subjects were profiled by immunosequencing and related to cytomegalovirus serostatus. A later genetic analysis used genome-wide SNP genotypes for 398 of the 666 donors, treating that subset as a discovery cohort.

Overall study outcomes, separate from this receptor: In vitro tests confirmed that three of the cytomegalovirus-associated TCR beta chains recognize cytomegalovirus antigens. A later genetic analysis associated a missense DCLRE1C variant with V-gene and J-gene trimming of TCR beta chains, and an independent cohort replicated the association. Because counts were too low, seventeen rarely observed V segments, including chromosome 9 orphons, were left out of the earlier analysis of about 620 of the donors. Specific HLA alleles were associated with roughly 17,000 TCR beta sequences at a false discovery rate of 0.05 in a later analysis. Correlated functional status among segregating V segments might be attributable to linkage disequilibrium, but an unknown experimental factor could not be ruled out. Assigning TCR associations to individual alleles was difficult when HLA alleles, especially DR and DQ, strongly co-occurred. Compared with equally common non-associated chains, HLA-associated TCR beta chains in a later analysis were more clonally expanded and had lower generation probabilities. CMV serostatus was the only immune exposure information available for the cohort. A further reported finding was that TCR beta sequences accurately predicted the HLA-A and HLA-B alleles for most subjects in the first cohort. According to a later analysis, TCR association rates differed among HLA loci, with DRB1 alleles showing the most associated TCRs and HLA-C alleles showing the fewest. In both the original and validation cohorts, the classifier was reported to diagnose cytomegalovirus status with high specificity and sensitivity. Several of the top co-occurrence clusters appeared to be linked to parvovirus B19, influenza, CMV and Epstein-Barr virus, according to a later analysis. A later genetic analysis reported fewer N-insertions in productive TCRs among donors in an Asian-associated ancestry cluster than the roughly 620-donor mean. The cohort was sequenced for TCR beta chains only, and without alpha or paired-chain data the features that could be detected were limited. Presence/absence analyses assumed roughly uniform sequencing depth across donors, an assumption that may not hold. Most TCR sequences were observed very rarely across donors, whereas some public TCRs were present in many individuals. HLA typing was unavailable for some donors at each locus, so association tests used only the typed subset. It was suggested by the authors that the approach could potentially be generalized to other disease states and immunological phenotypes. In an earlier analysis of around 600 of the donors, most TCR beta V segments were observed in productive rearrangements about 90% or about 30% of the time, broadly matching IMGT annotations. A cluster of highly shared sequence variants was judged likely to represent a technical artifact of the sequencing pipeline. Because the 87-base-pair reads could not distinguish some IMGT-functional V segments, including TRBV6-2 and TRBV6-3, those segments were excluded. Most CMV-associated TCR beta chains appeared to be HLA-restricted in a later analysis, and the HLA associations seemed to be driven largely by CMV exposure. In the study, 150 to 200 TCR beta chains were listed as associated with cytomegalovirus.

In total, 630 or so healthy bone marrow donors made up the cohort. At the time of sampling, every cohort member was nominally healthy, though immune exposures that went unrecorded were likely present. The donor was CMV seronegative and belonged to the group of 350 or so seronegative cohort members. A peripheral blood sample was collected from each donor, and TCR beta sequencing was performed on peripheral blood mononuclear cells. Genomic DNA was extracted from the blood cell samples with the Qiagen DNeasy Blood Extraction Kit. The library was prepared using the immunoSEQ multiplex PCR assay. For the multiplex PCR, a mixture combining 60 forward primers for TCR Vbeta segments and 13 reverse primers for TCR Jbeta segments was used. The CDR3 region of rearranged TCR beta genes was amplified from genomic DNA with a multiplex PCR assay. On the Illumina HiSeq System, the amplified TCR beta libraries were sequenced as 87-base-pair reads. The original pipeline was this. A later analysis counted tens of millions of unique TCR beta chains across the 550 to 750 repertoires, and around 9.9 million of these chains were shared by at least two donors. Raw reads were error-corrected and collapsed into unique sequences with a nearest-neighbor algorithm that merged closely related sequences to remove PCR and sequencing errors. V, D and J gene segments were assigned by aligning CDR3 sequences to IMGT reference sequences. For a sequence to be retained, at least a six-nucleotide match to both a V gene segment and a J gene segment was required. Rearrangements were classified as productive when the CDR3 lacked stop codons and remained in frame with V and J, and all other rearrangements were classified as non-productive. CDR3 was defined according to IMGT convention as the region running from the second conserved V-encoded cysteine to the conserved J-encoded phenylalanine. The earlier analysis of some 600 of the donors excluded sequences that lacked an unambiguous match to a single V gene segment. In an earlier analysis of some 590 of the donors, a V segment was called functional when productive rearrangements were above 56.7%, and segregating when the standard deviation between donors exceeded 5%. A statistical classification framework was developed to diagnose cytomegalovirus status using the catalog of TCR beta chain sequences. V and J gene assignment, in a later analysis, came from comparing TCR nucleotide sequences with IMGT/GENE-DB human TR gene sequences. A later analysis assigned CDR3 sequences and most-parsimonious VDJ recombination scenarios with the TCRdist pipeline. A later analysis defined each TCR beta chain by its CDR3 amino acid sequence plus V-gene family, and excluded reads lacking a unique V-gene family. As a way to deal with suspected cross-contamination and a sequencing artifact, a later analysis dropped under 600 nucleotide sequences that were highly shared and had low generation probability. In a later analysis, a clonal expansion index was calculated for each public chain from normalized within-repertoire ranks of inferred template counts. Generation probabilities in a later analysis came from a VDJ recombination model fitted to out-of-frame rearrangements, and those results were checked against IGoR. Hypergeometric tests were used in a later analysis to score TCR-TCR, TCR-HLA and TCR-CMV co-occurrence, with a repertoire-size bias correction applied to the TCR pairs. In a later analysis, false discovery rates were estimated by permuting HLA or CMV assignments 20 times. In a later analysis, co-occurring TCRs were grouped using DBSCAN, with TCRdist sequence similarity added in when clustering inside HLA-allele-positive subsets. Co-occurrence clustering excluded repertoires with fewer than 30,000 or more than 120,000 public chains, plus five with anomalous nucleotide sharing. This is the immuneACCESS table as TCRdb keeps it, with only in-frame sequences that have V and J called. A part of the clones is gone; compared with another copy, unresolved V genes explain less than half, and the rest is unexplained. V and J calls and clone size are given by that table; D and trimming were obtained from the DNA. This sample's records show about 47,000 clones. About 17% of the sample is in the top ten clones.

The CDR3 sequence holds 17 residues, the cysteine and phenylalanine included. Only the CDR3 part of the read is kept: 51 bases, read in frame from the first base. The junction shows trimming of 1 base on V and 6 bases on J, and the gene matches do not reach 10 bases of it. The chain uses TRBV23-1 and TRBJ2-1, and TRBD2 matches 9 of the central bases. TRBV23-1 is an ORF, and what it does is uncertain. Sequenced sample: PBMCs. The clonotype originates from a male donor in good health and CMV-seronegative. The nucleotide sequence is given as TGCGCCAGCAGTCAATGCGTTGAGCGGGGGGCCCCCAATGAGCAGTTCTTC. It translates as CASSQCVERGAPNEQFF.